These T cell receptor beta chains were read from a single sample in a study of blood T cell repertoires in COVID-19. Assay: immunoSEQ multiplex PCR; the TCRdb copy retains only in-frame clones and omits some. Found here are 97,000 or so clones, approximately 82% of them singletons; the top ten hold around 9.6%. Material for sequencing was peripheral blood. These receptors were collected from a man aged 55 to 70 with active or convalescent COVID-19. Both conserved end residues are part of each CDR3. A D gene is named only where the DNA matches it firmly. Rows may omit the clone size; those that give it use once, few, many or a size class.

D,size,J,V,CDR3,DNA
NA,NA,TRBJ2-7,TRBV19,CASSPRDSTYEQYF,TGTGCCAGTAGTCCCCGGGACTCGACCTACGAGCAGTACTTC
NA,NA,TRBJ2-1,TRBV2,CATVLGSFRNEQFF,TGTGCCACCGTTCTCGGGAGTTTTAGGAATGAGCAGTTCTTC
TRBD1,medium-sized,TRBJ2-7,TRBV29-1,CSASRDSAYEQYF,TGCAGCGCCTCACGGGACAGTGCCTACGAGCAGTACTTC
NA,NA,TRBJ2-3,TRBV6-5,CASSARKFTDTQYF,TGTGCCAGCAGCGCTAGGAAGTTCACAGATACGCAGTATTTT
NA,NA,TRBJ2-6,TRBV27,CASSSRTVNSGANVLTF,TGTGCCAGCAGTTCCCGGACAGTAAACTCTGGGGCCAACGTCCTGACTTTC
NA,NA,TRBJ1-1,TRBV3-1/TRBV3-2,CASSSPREAFF,TGTGCCAGCAGCTCTCCTAGGGAAGCTTTCTTT
NA,once,TRBJ2-3,TRBV7-2,CASRSNTDTQYF,TGTGCCAGCAGGTCAAACACAGATACGCAGTATTTT
TRBD2,NA,TRBJ2-1,TRBV27,CASSHTLAGEQFF,TGTGCCAGCAGCCATACCCTAGCGGGCGAGCAGTTCTTC
TRBD1,NA,TRBJ2-7,TRBV6-2/TRBV6-3,CASSQGAIYEQYF,TGTGCCAGCAGTCAGGGGGCAATATACGAGCAGTACTTC
NA,NA,TRBJ2-1,TRBV19,CAASGEQFF,TGTGCCGCCAGCGGCGAGCAGTTCTTC
NA,NA,TRBJ2-5,TRBV27,CASSLRKPQETQYF,TGTGCCAGCAGTTTAAGAAAGCCCCAAGAGACCCAGTACTTC
NA,NA,TRBJ2-3,TRBV13,CASSFGSTQYF,TGTGCCAGCAGCTTCGGGAGTACGCAGTATTTT
NA,NA,TRBJ1-2,TRBV3-1/TRBV3-2,CASSPGGRGGYTF,TGTGCCAGCAGCCCCGGAGGGCGGGGAGGCTACACCTTC
NA,NA,TRBJ1-4,TRBV18,CASSPAVVATNEKLFF,TGTGCCAGCTCACCTGCTGTAGTTGCAACTAATGAAAAACTGTTTTTT
NA,NA,TRBJ1-5,TRBV6-2/TRBV6-3,CASSLSNQVNQPQHF,TGTGCCAGCAGTCTTAGTAACCAGGTCAATCAGCCCCAGCATTTT
NA,once,TRBJ2-1,TRBV12-3/TRBV12-4,CASMAGVRRFF,TGTGCCAGCATGGCTGGAGTACGGCGGTTCTTC
TRBD2,NA,TRBJ2-3,TRBV9,CASSVGTSGSMDTQYF,TGTGCCAGCAGCGTAGGGACTAGCGGGAGTATGGATACGCAGTATTTT
TRBD2,NA,TRBJ2-1,TRBV29-1,CSVEAASGASYNEQFF,TGCAGCGTTGAAGCGGCTAGCGGGGCCTCCTACAATGAGCAGTTCTTC
TRBD1,NA,TRBJ2-7,TRBV5-1,CASSLDGTGVSEQYF,TGCGCCAGCAGCTTGGACGGGACAGGGGTCTCCGAGCAGTACTTC
TRBD1,few,TRBJ2-5,TRBV2,CASSEGDRDQETQYF,TGTGCCAGCAGTGAGGGGGACAGGGACCAAGAGACCCAGTACTTC
TRBD2,many,TRBJ2-3,TRBV19,CASRGIAGGNTQYF,TGTGCCAGTAGAGGAATAGCGGGAGGTAATACGCAGTATTTT
TRBD1,NA,TRBJ1-5,TRBV24-1,CATSDWQGDQPQHF,TGTGCCACCAGTGACTGGCAGGGGGATCAGCCCCAGCATTTT